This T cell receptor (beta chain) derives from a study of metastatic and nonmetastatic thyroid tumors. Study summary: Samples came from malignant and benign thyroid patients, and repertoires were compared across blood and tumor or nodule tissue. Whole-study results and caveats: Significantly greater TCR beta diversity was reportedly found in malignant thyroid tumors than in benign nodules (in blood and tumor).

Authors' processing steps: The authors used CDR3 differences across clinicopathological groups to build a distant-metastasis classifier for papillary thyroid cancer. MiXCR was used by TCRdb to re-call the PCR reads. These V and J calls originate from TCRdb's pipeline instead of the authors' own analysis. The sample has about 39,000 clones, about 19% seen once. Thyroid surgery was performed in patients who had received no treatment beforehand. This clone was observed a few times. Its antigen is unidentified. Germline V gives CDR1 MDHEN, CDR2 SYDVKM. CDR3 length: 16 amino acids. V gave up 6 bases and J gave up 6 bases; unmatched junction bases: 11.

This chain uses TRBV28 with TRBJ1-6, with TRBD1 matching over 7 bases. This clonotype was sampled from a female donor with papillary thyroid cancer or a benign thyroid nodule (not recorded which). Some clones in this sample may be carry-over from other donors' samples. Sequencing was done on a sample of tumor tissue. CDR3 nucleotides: TGTGCCAGCAGGGGAGAGACAGGGAGTGTTAATTCACCCCTCCACTTT. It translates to CASRGETGSVNSPLHF.